These 20 T cell receptor beta chains originate from one sample sequenced in a study of shared clonotypes between healthy human individuals. The assay was immunoSEQ multiplex PCR, and TCRdb's table has in-frame clones only and misses some. The profile shows roughly 2.2 million clones, around 90% of them singletons. The sample taken for sequencing was naive CD4+ T cells from PBMCs. The subset denotes: CD45RA+ positively selected. The receptors derive from a man between 18 and 35 years old in good health. Some clones in this sample may be carry-over from other donors' samples.

The CDR3 coding sequence is TGTGCCAGCCACCCCGGCGGGAGTGGTGCGGCCGGGGAGCTGTTTTTT. It translates to CASHPGGSGAAGELFF. The chain employs TRBV6-6 and TRBJ2-2; 7 bases fit TRBD2. The CDR3 totals 16 residues. Looked up from germline, CDR1 is MNHNY and CDR2 is SVGAGI (reference sequence). Trimming removed 8 bases from V and 6 bases from J; junction bases left unmatched: 15.

This clone appeared once. The rearrangement joins TRBV15 to TRBJ2-5; TRBD2 matches at 10 bases. Germline V gene data show CDR1 as LNHNV and CDR2 as YYDKDF (reference sequence). Unmatched junction bases numbered 7, after V lost 1 base and J lost 5 bases. This CDR3 has 16 residues. The CDR3 here is CATSRGAGGVRETQYF. The CDR3 region has the DNA TGTGCCACCAGCAGAGGAGCGGGAGGGGTGAGGGAGACCCAGTACTTC.

This chain connects TRBV5-1 to TRBJ1-6; 9 nucleotides line up with TRBD1. This CDR3 spans 14 amino acids. In germline, CDR1 is SGHRS, CDR2 YFSETQ. The V segment lost 6 bases and the J segment 5 bases; nucleotides outside the gene matches: 3. The chain's CDR3 is CASTRTGDNSPLHF. The CDR3 DNA follows: TGCGCCAGCACCCGGACAGGGGATAATTCACCCCTCCACTTT.

The CDR3 DNA follows: TGTGCCAGCCGTCCGGCGACAGGCTATGGCTACACCTTC. The encoded protein is CASRPATGYGYTF. The chain is built from TRBV28 and TRBJ1-2; D may be TRBD1 (6 bases). Trimming removed 8 bases at V and 4 bases at J, with 14 bases between. The CDR3 contains 13 residues. Germline V CDR1 and CDR2: MDHEN, SYDVKM.

This clone was observed once. The chain has TRBV7-7 and TRBJ2-1; 7 bases line up with TRBD1. Looked up from germline, CDR1 is SSHAT and CDR2 is FNYEAQ (reference sequence). V shed 6 bases, J shed 8 bases, and the junction held 10 bases outside the gene matches. The CDR3 contains 14 residues. CDR3 loop: CASSQFGGTDEQFF. The DNA for the CDR3 is TGTGCCAGCAGTCAATTCGGTGGGACAGATGAGCAGTTCTTC.

The gene calls are TRBV10-1 and TRBJ2-7; no clear D. Germline lookup yields CDR1 WNHNN and CDR2 SYGVQD (reference sequence). The CDR3 covers 15 residues. V dropped 4 bases and J dropped 2 bases, with 15 bases sitting between them. CDR3 in amino acids: CASSGTDNTTYEQYF. For the CDR3, the DNA is TGCGCCAGCAGTGGAACAGATAACACCACCTACGAGCAGTACTTC.

This clone appeared a few times. The CDR3 loop is CASSIISEKLFF. DNA of the CDR3: TGTGCCAGTAGTATAATATCCGAAAAACTGTTTTTT. This chain joins TRBV19 and TRBJ1-4; no clear D gene. This CDR3 contains 12 residues. Trimming shortened V by 2 bases and J by 8 bases, and 6 bases separated the two germline ends. Germline CDR1 is LNHDA and CDR2 is SQIVND (reference sequence).

This clone is a singleton in its sample. The V and J genes are TRBV28 and TRBJ1-2, with D perhaps matching TRBD1 (6 bases). Germline CDR1 MDHEN, CDR2 SYDVKM. CDR3 length equals 13 residues. V was trimmed by 5 bases and J by 5 bases, leaving 12 bases between them. Here the CDR3 reads CASSVQGAYGYTF. In DNA form, the CDR3 reads TGTGCCAGCAGTGTACAGGGTGCTTATGGCTACACCTTC.

The genes are TRBV28 and TRBJ2-1; 9 bases align to TRBD2. This CDR3 comprises 15 residues. The V and J ends lost 2 bases and 7 bases, in that order; junction bases with no gene match: 6. Germline CDR1 reads MDHEN; CDR2 reads SYDVKM. The CDR3 DNA reads as TGTGCCAGCAGTTTAGTAGCGGGAGTAGGTAATGAGCAGTTCTTC. Translated, it gives CASSLVAGVGNEQFF.

This clone was found once. This chain joins TRBV18 and TRBJ1-5; TRBD1 is a possible D gene (6 bases). Per the germline V gene, CDR1 is KGHSH and CDR2 is LQKENI. The CDR3 covers 15 residues. Trimming shortened V by 3 bases and J by 1 base, and 10 bases separated the two germline ends. The CDR3 here is CASSPRDKSNQPQHF. For the CDR3, the DNA is TGTGCCAGCTCACCCCGGGACAAAAGCAATCAGCCCCAGCATTTT.

This clone showed up just a few times. This chain links TRBV2 with TRBJ1-2; TRBD1 is a possible D gene (5 bases). Germline V gene data show CDR1 as SNHLY and CDR2 as FYNNEI. The CDR3 has 13 amino acids. The ends were cut back, 3 bases at V and 4 bases at J, with 9 bases in the middle. CDR3 sequence (DNA): TGTGCCAGCAGTGAGACAGCTTCCTATGGCTACACCTTC. Encoded protein: CASSETASYGYTF.

For this clone: Other DNA sequences in this sample translate to the same CDR3. The V call is TRBV7-9, the J call TRBJ1-2; maybe TRBD1 (5 bases). The germline CDR1 and CDR2 sequences are SEHNR and FQNEAQ (reference sequence). The CDR3 sequence is 13 residues long. V lost 2 bases and J 4 bases, leaving 8 bases between the germline ends. The CDR3 sequence: CASSLQGSYGYTF. CDR3 coding DNA: TGTGCCAGCAGCTTACAGGGAAGCTATGGCTACACCTTC.

As to this clone: Other DNA sequences in this specimen translate into the identical CDR3. The chain recombines TRBV19 with TRBJ2-2; D gene uncertain. Germline lookup yields CDR1 LNHDA and CDR2 SQIVND (reference sequence). The V and J ends lost 3 bases and 5 bases respectively, with 7 bases between them. The CDR3 is 13 amino acids. CDR3 nucleotides: TGTGCCAGTAGTATCTTTCCTACCGGGGAGCTGTTTTTT. Amino acids: CASSIFPTGELFF.

V and J are TRBV4-2 and TRBJ2-2, with D tentatively TRBD2 (5 bases). CDR3 size: 19 residues. V was cut by 1 base and J by 3 bases, with 21 bases left in between. CDR1 LGHNA and CDR2 YNFKEQ come from the germline V gene. In DNA form, the CDR3 reads TGTGCCAGCAGCCAAGTCACAGTTGACTGGCGGGTCGACACCGGGGAGCTGTTTTTT. Its translation is CASSQVTVDWRVDTGELFF.

This sequence joins TRBV19 and TRBJ1-2; a weak D match, TRBD1 (5 bases). The V end lost 3 bases, the J end lost 7 bases, and 12 bases lay between the germline ends. The CDR3 extends over 13 amino acids. The germline V gene has CDR1 LNHDA and CDR2 SQIVND (reference sequence). The CDR3 region is CASSIWGASGYTF. The CDR3 DNA sequence: TGTGCCAGTAGTATCTGGGGCGCTAGTGGCTACACCTTC.

The chain combines TRBV25-1 with TRBJ2-5; possibly TRBD1 or TRBD2 for D (5 bases each). Germline assignment: CDR1 MGHDK and CDR2 SYGVNS. Between the trimmed V and J ends, which lost 0 bases and 7 bases, there was a span of 24 bases. The CDR3 runs 18 residues. CDR3 in DNA: TGTGCCAGCAGTGAATATATGGGTAGGGGTACTAGGGAAGGGACCCAGTACTTC. It yields the protein CASSEYMGRGTREGTQYF.

V and J are TRBV19 and TRBJ2-7; D is ambiguous. This CDR3 is 12 amino acids long. V lost 3 bases and J 3 bases, leaving 6 bases between the germline ends. Germline loops: CDR1 LNHDA, CDR2 SQIVND (reference sequence). The CDR3 is CASSMGIYEQYF. CDR3 nucleotides: TGTGCCAGTAGTATGGGCATCTACGAGCAGTACTTC.

This rearrangement joins TRBV11-2 to TRBJ2-7; 9 bases line up with TRBD1. The CDR3 is made up of 15 amino acids. Germline lookup yields CDR1 SGHAT and CDR2 FQNNGV. Trimming cost V 3 bases and J 7 bases; bases outside gene matches: 10. This CDR3 is CASSFVGTGIGEQYF. The CDR3 nucleotides are TGTGCCAGCAGCTTCGTGGGGACAGGGATCGGGGAGCAGTACTTC. The full variable domain, completed using reference TRBV11-2 and TRBJ2-7, is EAGVAQSPRYKIIEKRQSVAFWCNPISGHATLYWYQQILGQGPKLLIQFQNNGVVDDSQLPKDRFSAERLKGVDSTLKIQPAKLEDSAVYLCASSFVGTGIGEQYFGPGTRLTVT.

CDR3 protein: CASSRAGGPESYEQYF. CDR3 in DNA: TGTGCCAGCAGCAGGGCGGGAGGGCCAGAGTCCTACGAGCAGTACTTC. V and J are TRBV7-2 and TRBJ2-7; 9 bases are shared with TRBD2. Germline-derived CDR1 and CDR2 are SGHTA and FQGNSA. CDR3 size: 16 residues. The V gene end was trimmed by 5 bases and the J gene end by 1 base; junction bases not matched to a gene: 9.

The CDR3 loop is CASSLLFAKNIQYF. The CDR3 coding sequence is TGTGCCAGCAGTTTACTTTTCGCCAAAAACATTCAGTACTTC. The chain links TRBV28 to TRBJ2-4, with no clear D. CDR3 length: 14 residues. Germline V gives CDR1 MDHEN, CDR2 SYDVKM. V lost 2 bases and J 1 base, leaving 6 bases between the germline ends. The variable domain in full, with the rest retrieved from reference TRBV28 and TRBJ2-4, is DVKVTQSSRYLVKRTGEKVFLECVQDMDHENMFWYRQDPGLGLRLIYFSYDVKMKEKGDIPEGYSVSREKKERFSLILESASTNQTSMYLCASSLLFAKNIQYFGAGTRLSVL.